The clone carrying this T cell receptor (beta chain) was recorded many times. This sample is part of a study of human T cells and chemical hapten exposure. Study-wide background: Per-sample TCR yield variation was attributed mainly to small pooled library volume differences.

Time point of the sample: pre-sensitization, week 0. Treatment here: therapeutic diphenylcyclopropenone sensitization with weekly scalp DPC. Using its own MiXCR run on the RACE reads, TCRdb lists one record per CDR3 protein. The sample carries about 350,000 distinct CDR3 sequences, approximately 5.8% recorded once. The germline CDR1 and CDR2 sequences are WSHSY and SAAADI. The ends were cut back, 8 bases at V and 5 bases at J, with 12 bases in the middle. The CDR3 sequence is 12 residues long. Specimen: whole blood, collected in connection with sensitization to the hapten diphenylcyclopropenone (DPC). V is TRBV10-2 and J is TRBJ1-1; tentatively, D is TRBD1 (5 bases). This clonotype was obtained from a woman between 18 and 30 years old with alopecia areata. Some clones in this sample may be carry-over from other donors' samples. CDR3 in DNA: TGCGCCAGCCAGTGGGGGGGTACTGAAGCTTTCTTT. Translated: CASQWGGTEAFF.